Listed here are 5 T cell receptor beta chains from one sample, sequenced in a study of blood T cell repertoires in COVID-19. The repertoire was sequenced with immunoSEQ multiplex PCR; TCRdb's copy has only in-frame clones and lacks some. The sample lists under 150,000 clones, about four fifths seen once, with about 9.6% in the top ten. The sequenced sample consisted of peripheral blood. The receptors were gathered from a man aged 35 to 55 with active or convalescent COVID-19.

The chain carries TRBV28 and TRBJ2-5, with D uncertain. The V end lost 8 bases, the J end lost 5 bases, and 15 bases lay between the germline ends. The CDR3 totals 13 residues. Germline V lookup: CDR1 MDHEN, CDR2 SYDVKM. The CDR3 bases are TGTGCCAGCGGCCAGGTGGCCGAGGAGACCCAGTACTTC. This codes for CASGQVAEETQYF. The entire variable domain, with the rest obtained from reference TRBV28 and TRBJ2-5, is as follows: DVKVTQSSRYLVKRTGEKVFLECVQDMDHENMFWYRQDPGLGLRLIYFSYDVKMKEKGDIPEGYSVSREKKERFSLILESASTNQTSMYLCASGQVAEETQYFGPGTRLLVL.

This chain links TRBV7-9 with TRBJ1-4, with 7 bases lining up with TRBD1. V gave up 1 base and J gave up 7 bases; unmatched junction bases: 12. Germline V gene sequence: CDR1 SEHNR, CDR2 FQNEAQ (reference sequence). This CDR3 region has 17 residues. CDR3 DNA sequence: TGTGCCAGCAGCTTAGTGTTCGGGACAGCAGACACTGAAAAACTGTTTTTT. Translation gives CASSLVFGTADTEKLFF.

The chain uses TRBV6-5 and TRBJ2-2; 9 bases align to TRBD1. The trim removed 7 bases at V and 6 bases at J, leaving 9 bases unmatched. CDR3 length: 15 residues. The germline V gene encodes CDR1 MNHEY and CDR2 SVGAGI. CDR3 nucleotides: TGTGCCAGCACCCAGGGACAGGGAAGGTCCGGGGAGCTGTTTTTT. Residues: CASTQGQGRSGELFF.

The V and J genes are TRBV18 and TRBJ1-1; D may be TRBD1 (5 bases). The CDR3 totals 14 residues. Germline loops: CDR1 KGHSH, CDR2 LQKENI. V shed 5 bases and J shed 1 base, with 11 bases lying between them. This CDR3 is CASSIDSGNTEAFF. CDR3 nucleotides: TGTGCCAGCTCAATCGACAGTGGGAACACTGAAGCTTTCTTT. The entire variable domain, with the rest obtained from reference TRBV18 and TRBJ1-1, is as follows: NAGVMQNPRHLVRRRGQEARLRCSPMKGHSHVYWYRQLPEEGLKFMVYLQKENIIDESGMPKERFSAEFPKEGPSILRIQQVVRGDSAAYFCASSIDSGNTEAFFGQGTRLTVV.

This clone was observed once. V gene TRBV6-5 combines with J gene TRBJ2-7; a weak D match, TRBD1 (7 bases). The CDR3 covers 16 residues. Germline V gives CDR1 MNHEY, CDR2 SVGAGI. Between the trimmed V and J ends, which lost 3 bases and 0 bases, there was a span of 15 bases. CDR3 sequence reads: CASSYFRGTASYEQYF. In DNA form, the CDR3 reads TGTGCCAGCAGTTATTTTCGCGGGACAGCCTCCTACGAGCAGTACTTC.